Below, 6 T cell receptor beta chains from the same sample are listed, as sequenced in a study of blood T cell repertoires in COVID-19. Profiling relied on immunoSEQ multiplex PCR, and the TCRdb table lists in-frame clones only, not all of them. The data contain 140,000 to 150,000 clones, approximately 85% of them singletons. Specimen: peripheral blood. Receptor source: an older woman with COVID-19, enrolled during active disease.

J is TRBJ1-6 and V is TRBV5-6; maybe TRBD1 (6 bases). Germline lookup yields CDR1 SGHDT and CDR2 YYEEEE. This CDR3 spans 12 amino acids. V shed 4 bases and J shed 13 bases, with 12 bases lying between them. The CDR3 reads CASSTQGTPLHF. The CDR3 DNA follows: TGTGCCAGCAGCACGCAGGGGACCCCCCTCCACTTT. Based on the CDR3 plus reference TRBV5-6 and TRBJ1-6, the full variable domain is DAGVTQSPTHLIKTRGQQVTLRCSPKSGHDTVSWYQQALGQGPQFIFQYYEEEERQRGNFPDRFSGHQFPNYSSELNVNALLLGDSALYLCASSTQGTPLHFGNGTRLTVT.

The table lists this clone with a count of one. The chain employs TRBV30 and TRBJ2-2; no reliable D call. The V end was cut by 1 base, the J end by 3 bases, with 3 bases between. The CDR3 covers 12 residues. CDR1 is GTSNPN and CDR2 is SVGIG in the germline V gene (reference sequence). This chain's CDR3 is CAWSADTGELFF. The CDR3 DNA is TGTGCCTGGAGTGCCGACACCGGGGAGCTGTTTTTT.

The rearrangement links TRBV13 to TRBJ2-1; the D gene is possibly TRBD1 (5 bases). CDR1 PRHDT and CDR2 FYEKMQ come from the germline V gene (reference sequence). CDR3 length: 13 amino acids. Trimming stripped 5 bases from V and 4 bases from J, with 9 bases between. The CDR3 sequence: CASSPRAYNEQFF. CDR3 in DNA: TGTGCCAGCAGCCCCAGGGCATACAATGAGCAGTTCTTC. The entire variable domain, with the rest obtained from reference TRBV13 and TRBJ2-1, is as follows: AAGVIQSPRHLIKEKRETATLKCYPIPRHDTVYWYQQGPGQDPQFLISFYEKMQSDKGSIPDRFSAQQFSDYHSELNMSSLELGDSALYFCASSPRAYNEQFFGPGTRLTVL.

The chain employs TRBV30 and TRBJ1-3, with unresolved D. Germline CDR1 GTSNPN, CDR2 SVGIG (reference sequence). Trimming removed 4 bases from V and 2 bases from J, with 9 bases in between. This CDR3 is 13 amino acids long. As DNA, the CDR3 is TGTGCCTGGACGGTGATGACTGGAAACACCATATATTTT. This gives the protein CAWTVMTGNTIYF.

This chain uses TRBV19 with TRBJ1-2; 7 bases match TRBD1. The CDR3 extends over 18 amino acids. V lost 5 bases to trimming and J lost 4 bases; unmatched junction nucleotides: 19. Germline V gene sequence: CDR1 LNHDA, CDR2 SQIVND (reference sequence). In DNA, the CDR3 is TGTGCCAGTAGTCCGCGACAGGGAAGAGGACCATTTTCCTATGGCTACACCTTC. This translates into CASSPRQGRGPFSYGYTF.

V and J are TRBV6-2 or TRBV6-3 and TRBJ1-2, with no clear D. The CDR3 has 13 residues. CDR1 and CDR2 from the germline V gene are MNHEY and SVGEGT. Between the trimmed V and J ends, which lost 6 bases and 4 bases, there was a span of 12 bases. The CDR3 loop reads CASSSGLAYGYTF. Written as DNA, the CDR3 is TGTGCCAGCAGCTCGGGGTTGGCCTATGGCTACACCTTC.